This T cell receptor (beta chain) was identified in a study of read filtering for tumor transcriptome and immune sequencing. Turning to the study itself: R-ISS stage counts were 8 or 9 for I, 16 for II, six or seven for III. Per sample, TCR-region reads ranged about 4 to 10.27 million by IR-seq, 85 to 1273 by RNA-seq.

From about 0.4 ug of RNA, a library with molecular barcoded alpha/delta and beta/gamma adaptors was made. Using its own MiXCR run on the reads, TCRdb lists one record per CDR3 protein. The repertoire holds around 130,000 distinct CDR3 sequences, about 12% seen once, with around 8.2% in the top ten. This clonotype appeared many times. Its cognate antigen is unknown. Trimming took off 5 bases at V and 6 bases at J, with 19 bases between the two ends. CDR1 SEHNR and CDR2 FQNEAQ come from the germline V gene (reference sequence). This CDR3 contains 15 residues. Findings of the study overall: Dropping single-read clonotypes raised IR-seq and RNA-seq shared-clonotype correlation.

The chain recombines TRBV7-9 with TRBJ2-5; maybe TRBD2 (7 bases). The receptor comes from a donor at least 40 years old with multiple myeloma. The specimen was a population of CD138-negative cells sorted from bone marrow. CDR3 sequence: CASSPEGGGSKTQYF. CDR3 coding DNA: TGTGCCAGCAGCCCCGAGGGGGGGGGATCGAAGACCCAGTACTTC.